The rows below give T cell receptor beta chains drawn from one sample of a study of CD8+ T cells in alopecia areata. Sequencing was performed with immunoSEQ multiplex PCR; in TCRdb, only in-frame clones are kept and a portion is missing. Here the sample spans about 180,000 clones, less than 80% being singletons. Sequencing used CD8+ T cells sorted from blood, obtained at week 0. These TCRs come from a human donor with alopecia areata. Each CDR3 is given with its conserved first and last residue. Each record gives: clone size, V gene, D gene, J gene, CDR3 protein, CDR3 DNA. A D gene is named only where the DNA matches it firmly. Not every row has a clone size; where given, it reads once, few, many or a size class.

size: few; V: TRBV6-1; D: -; J: TRBJ2-7; CDR3: CASSLVPNGEQYF; DNA: TGTGCCAGCAGTTTGGTCCCGAACGGGGAGCAGTACTTC
size: few; V: TRBV4-2; D: -; J: TRBJ1-5; CDR3: CASSQELRQDNQPQHF; DNA: TGTGCCAGCAGCCAAGAATTACGGCAGGACAATCAGCCCCAGCATTTT
size: -; V: TRBV29-1; D: -; J: TRBJ1-2; CDR3: CSVELGRVYGYTF; DNA: TGCAGCGTTGAATTGGGCAGGGTCTATGGCTACACCTTC
size: -; V: TRBV5-1; D: TRBD1; J: TRBJ1-1; CDR3: CASSLGQGMNTEAFF; DNA: TGCGCCAGCAGCTTGGGACAGGGGATGAACACTGAAGCTTTCTTT
size: few; V: TRBV14; D: -; J: TRBJ2-1; CDR3: CASSNWGSYNEQFF; DNA: TGTGCCAGCAGCAACTGGGGCTCCTACAATGAGCAGTTCTTC
size: -; V: TRBV4-1; D: TRBD1; J: TRBJ1-2; CDR3: CASSQGPHRGSNFYGYTF; DNA: TGCGCCAGCAGCCAAGGACCTCACAGGGGCAGCAACTTCTATGGCTACACCTTC
size: -; V: TRBV6-1; D: TRBD1; J: TRBJ2-3; CDR3: CASSAWDRGHTDTQYF; DNA: TGTGCCAGCAGTGCATGGGACAGGGGGCACACAGATACGCAGTATTTT
size: few; V: TRBV6-6; D: -; J: TRBJ2-1; CDR3: CASSPVREQFF; DNA: TGTGCCAGCAGCCCCGTCCGTGAGCAGTTCTTC
size: -; V: TRBV29-1; D: -; J: TRBJ1-1; CDR3: CSPDVLGEAWGTEAFF; DNA: TGCAGCCCAGATGTCCTGGGGGAGGCCTGGGGCACTGAAGCTTTCTTT
size: -; V: TRBV5-1; D: -; J: TRBJ1-3; CDR3: CASSLQDSGNTIYF; DNA: TGCGCCAGCAGCTTACAGGATTCTGGAAACACCATATATTTT
size: -; V: TRBV6-5; D: TRBD2; J: TRBJ2-7; CDR3: CASSLGLAAIEQYF; DNA: TGTGCCAGCAGCTTGGGACTAGCTGCCATCGAGCAGTACTTC
size: -; V: TRBV7-9; D: -; J: TRBJ2-7; CDR3: CASSHPTAKYEQYF; DNA: TGTGCCAGCAGCCACCCGACCGCTAAGTACGAGCAGTACTTC
size: -; V: TRBV7-9; D: -; J: TRBJ2-7; CDR3: CASSLVGDSTSYEQYF; DNA: TGTGCCAGCAGCTTAGTTGGGGACTCCACCTCCTACGAGCAGTACTTC
size: -; V: TRBV30; D: -; J: TRBJ2-4; CDR3: CAWSTRVDKNIQYF; DNA: TGTGCCTGGAGTACCAGGGTAGACAAAAACATTCAGTACTTC
size: -; V: TRBV29-1; D: -; J: TRBJ2-2; CDR3: CSVVGGTGELFF; DNA: TGCAGCGTTGTGGGTGGCACCGGGGAGCTGTTTTTT
size: -; V: TRBV30; D: -; J: TRBJ1-5; CDR3: CAWRASTGLNQPQHF; DNA: TGTGCCTGGAGAGCATCCACGGGCCTCAATCAGCCCCAGCATTTT
size: -; V: TRBV19; D: -; J: TRBJ2-1; CDR3: CASSFTNEQFF; DNA: TGTGCCAGTAGTTTCACGAATGAGCAGTTCTTC
size: -; V: TRBV7-8; D: TRBD2; J: TRBJ2-7; CDR3: CASSSLLTSGPYEQYF; DNA: TGTGCCAGCAGCTCACTGCTGACTAGCGGGCCGTACGAGCAGTACTTC
size: -; V: TRBV5-1; D: TRBD1; J: TRBJ2-3; CDR3: CASSSGTGNTDTQYF; DNA: TGCGCCAGCAGCTCCGGGACAGGGAACACAGATACGCAGTATTTT
size: -; V: TRBV7-9; D: -; J: TRBJ1-2; CDR3: CASSLGQGSNYGYTF; DNA: TGTGCCAGCAGCTTAGGTCAGGGGAGCAACTATGGCTACACCTTC
size: -; V: TRBV18; D: TRBD2; J: TRBJ2-5; CDR3: CASSPPSGEETQYF; DNA: TGTGCCAGCTCACCGCCCAGCGGGGAAGAGACCCAGTACTTC
size: -; V: TRBV30; D: -; J: TRBJ1-5; CDR3: CAWGGGGNQPQHF; DNA: TGTGCCTGGGGGGGTGGTGGCAATCAGCCCCAGCATTTT
size: -; V: TRBV7-8; D: -; J: TRBJ1-2; CDR3: CASSLGPGDGYTF; DNA: TGTGCCAGCAGTTTGGGACCGGGGGATGGCTACACCTTC
size: -; V: TRBV6-5; D: -; J: TRBJ2-7; CDR3: CASSYSKAGNYYEQYF; DNA: TGTGCCAGCAGTTACTCGAAGGCTGGTAATTACTACGAGCAGTACTTC
size: few; V: TRBV12-5; D: -; J: TRBJ2-5; CDR3: CASGLVPARTQYF; DNA: TGTGCTAGTGGTTTGGTACCCGCCCGGACCCAGTACTTC
size: few; V: TRBV6-1; D: -; J: TRBJ2-7; CDR3: CASSEFLAEPPGEQYF; DNA: TGTGCCAGCAGTGAATTCTTGGCGGAACCTCCGGGCGAGCAGTACTTC
size: -; V: TRBV4-1; D: -; J: TRBJ1-6; CDR3: CASSQVQDSSPLHF; DNA: TGCGCCAGCAGCCAAGTACAGGACAGCTCACCCCTCCACTTT
size: -; V: TRBV6-1; D: -; J: TRBJ2-7; CDR3: CASSEIQSSYEQYF; DNA: TGTGCCAGCAGTGAGATCCAAAGCTCCTACGAGCAGTACTTC
size: -; V: TRBV13; D: TRBD1; J: TRBJ2-7; CDR3: CASSLGRGEQYF; DNA: TGTGCCAGCAGCTTAGGCAGGGGGGAGCAGTACTTC
size: -; V: TRBV19; D: -; J: TRBJ2-1; CDR3: CASSIGGGIYNEQFF; DNA: TGTGCCAGTAGTATAGGAGGGGGGATCTACAATGAGCAGTTCTTC
size: -; V: TRBV7-2; D: TRBD1; J: TRBJ1-5; CDR3: CASSHRDRGQPQHF; DNA: TGTGCCAGCAGCCATCGGGACAGGGGTCAGCCCCAGCATTTT
size: -; V: TRBV7-8; D: -; J: TRBJ2-1; CDR3: CASSGGYNEQFF; DNA: TGTGCCAGCAGCGGGGGTTACAATGAGCAGTTCTTC
size: -; V: TRBV27; D: -; J: TRBJ2-5; CDR3: CASSLGDRETQYF; DNA: TGTGCCAGCAGTTTGGGGGACCGGGAGACCCAGTACTTC